This TCR beta chain was found in a study of identical twins. Findings and limits, study-wide: The study reached conclusions through statistical analysis that was cross-sectional, not following the same donors. Twin-shared out-of-frame alpha sequences were enriched for low generation probability. Cord blood beta clonotypes present at high abundance carried fewer insertions; no such pattern appeared in memory repertoires.

For this clonotype: Its antigen is unidentified.

MiXCR, applied by TCRdb to the 5' RACE reads, yields one record per CDR3 protein. The table includes around 470,000 distinct CDR3 sequences, approximately 15% detected once. CDR3 size: 15 residues. Per germline, CDR1 SGHRS and CDR2 YFSETQ. V was shortened by 0 bases and J by 4 bases, with 13 bases between the two germline ends. This sample also belongs to another study, concerning yellow fever vaccine responses in identical twins.

The receptor's source is a woman aged 18-35 years in good health. V gene TRBV5-1 combines with J gene TRBJ1-2; D is possibly TRBD1 (6 bases). Sequenced sample: CD4+ T cells sorted from blood. The CDR3 loop is CASSLAGGASYGYTF. CDR3 DNA sequence: TGCGCCAGCAGCTTGGCGGGGGGGGCAAGCTATGGCTACACCTTC.